This T cell receptor beta chain was observed in a study of shared clonotypes between healthy human individuals. Points on this clone: Its antigen remains unknown.

The study drew its donors from healthy HIV-negative adults without recent acute infections or vaccinations. Germline V gene data show CDR1 as PRHDT and CDR2 as FYEKMQ (reference sequence). The CDR3 runs to 15 residues. With V trimmed by 4 bases and J by 3 bases, 9 bases remained unmatched. Findings and caveats of the study: Despite large depth, sorted-subset datasets appeared incompletely sequenced.

Sequencing used immunoSEQ multiplex PCR; TCRdb keeps in-frame clones, though not all of them. The repertoire holds roughly 110,000 clones, with around 66% as singletons. The TCR sequence derives from a woman younger than 45 in good health. The chain couples TRBV13 to TRBJ2-7, with 7 bases identical to TRBD1. Sequencing was carried out using memory CD8+ T cells sorted from blood. As to subset: CD45RO+ cells pooled with CCR7-negative TemRA cells. CDR3 DNA: TGTGCCAGCAGCTACCGATCCAGGGGGTACTACGAGCAGTACTTC. This sequence encodes CASSYRSRGYYEQYF.